A single sample is the source of the 23 T cell receptor beta chains below, sequenced in a study of OX40 agonist ivuxolimab in advanced cancers. The method was immunoSEQ multiplex PCR; TCRdb's version includes in-frame clones alone and lacks a portion of them. The data show about 50,000 clones, roughly 92% seen once. This material consisted of CD4+ or CD8+ T cells sorted from blood, taken in a trial of the OX40 agonist ivuxolimab. Receptor source: an adult with an advanced solid tumor such as melanoma, head and neck, liver or kidney cancer.

V gene TRBV4-2 combines with J gene TRBJ1-5; D is uncertain. CDR3 length equals 16 residues. V was shortened by 0 bases and J by 8 bases, with 17 bases between the two germline ends. Germline V gene data show CDR1 as LGHNA and CDR2 as YNFKEQ. Written as DNA, the CDR3 is TGTGCCAGCAGCCAAGATGGTCCCGCCAGTGGTGAGCCCCAGCATTTT. Translating gives CASSQDGPASGEPQHF.

The V and J genes are TRBV28 and TRBJ2-5; possible D gene TRBD2, 6 bases. V was cut by 5 bases and J by 2 bases, with 12 bases left in between. The CDR3 sequence is 14 residues long. Germline V gene lookup returns CDR1 MDHEN and CDR2 SYDVKM. The CDR3 DNA reads as TGTGCCAGCAGTCCCACCGCGGGGCAAGAGACCCAGTACTTC. This gives the protein CASSPTAGQETQYF. Looking up the rest from reference TRBV28 and TRBJ2-5 gives the full variable domain: DVKVTQSSRYLVKRTGEKVFLECVQDMDHENMFWYRQDPGLGLRLIYFSYDVKMKEKGDIPEGYSVSREKKERFSLILESASTNQTSMYLCASSPTAGQETQYFGPGTRLLVL.

The chain joins TRBV7-3 to TRBJ2-3, with 10 bases lining up with TRBD2. The CDR3 has 15 residues. The V segment lost 0 bases and the J segment 5 bases; nucleotides outside the gene matches: 2. CDR1 is SGHTA, CDR2 FQGTGA, per germline. The chain's CDR3 is CASSLTSGRIDTQYF. The CDR3 bases are TGTGCCAGCAGCTTAACTAGCGGGAGGATAGATACGCAGTATTTT.

The CDR3 reads CASSLVAGEGTDTQYF. The DNA for the CDR3 is TGTGCCAGCAGTCTCGTCGCGGGAGAGGGCACAGATACGCAGTATTTT. The gene calls are TRBV27 and TRBJ2-3; 7 bases are shared with TRBD2. Germline CDR1 reads MNHEY; CDR2 reads SMNVEV (reference sequence). This CDR3 has 16 amino acids. V was clipped by 5 bases and J by 1 base; unmatched bases: 9.

The V gene is TRBV13, the J gene TRBJ1-2; a possible D gene is TRBD1 (5 bases). Germline V lookup: CDR1 PRHDT, CDR2 FYEKMQ (reference sequence). The CDR3 covers 13 residues. The V and J ends lost 6 bases and 0 bases respectively, with 8 bases between them. CDR3 in amino acids: CASRQEANYGYTF. The CDR3 nucleotides read TGTGCCAGCAGACAGGAAGCTAACTATGGCTACACCTTC.

This chain joins TRBV11-2 and TRBJ1-5; D is undetermined. The V end lost 0 bases, the J end lost 7 bases, and 7 bases lay between the germline ends. The CDR3 extends over 13 amino acids. The V gene's germline CDR1 is SGHAT and CDR2 FQNNGV. The chain's CDR3 is CASSLEGWQPQHF. The DNA for the CDR3 is TGTGCCAGCAGCTTAGAAGGGTGGCAGCCCCAGCATTTT.

The chain is built from TRBV29-1 and TRBJ2-7, with 9 bases fitting TRBD1. The CDR3 length is 14 residues. The V gene end was trimmed by 7 bases and the J gene end by 7 bases; junction bases not matched to a gene: 14. CDR1 is SQVTM, CDR2 ANQGSEA, per germline. CDR3 sequence reads: CSAEPGQGTSEQYF. The CDR3 region has the DNA TGCAGCGCCGAACCGGGACAGGGTACGTCGGAGCAGTACTTC.

The chain uses TRBV14 and TRBJ2-2, with D unclear. The length of the CDR3 is 16 residues. The V end lost 0 bases, the J end lost 4 bases, and 12 bases lay between the germline ends. Germline V gene lookup returns CDR1 SGHDN and CDR2 FVKESK. DNA of the CDR3: TGTGCCAGCAGCCAAGATTATAGGACGACCACCGGGGAGCTGTTTTTT. This sequence encodes CASSQDYRTTTGELFF.

This chain links TRBV27 with TRBJ2-5; 8 nucleotides agree with TRBD2. V shed 8 bases, J shed 5 bases, and the junction held 10 bases outside the gene matches. The CDR3 totals 14 residues. Germline V CDR1 and CDR2: MNHEY, SMNVEV (reference sequence). CDR3 in DNA: TGTGCCAGCGCGAACGGGAGGGCCTCGGAGACCCAGTACTTC. It encodes CASANGRASETQYF.

The chain has TRBV9 and TRBJ1-1; D perhaps matches TRBD1 (6 bases). This CDR3 region has 16 residues. CDR1 SGDLS and CDR2 YYNGEE come from the germline V gene. V was pared by 2 bases and J by 1 base, with 15 bases between. The CDR3 nucleotides are TGTGCCAGCAGCGTGCTCATGGACAGCGAGAACACTGAAGCTTTCTTT. Translated: CASSVLMDSENTEAFF. The whole variable domain, remainder taken from reference TRBV9 and TRBJ1-1, is DSGVTQTPKHLITATGQRVTLRCSPRSGDLSVYWYQQSLDQGLQFLIQYYNGEERAKGNILERFSAQQFPDLHSELNLSSLELGDSALYFCASSVLMDSENTEAFFGQGTRLTVV.

The gene calls are TRBV6-5 and TRBJ2-7; either TRBD1 or TRBD2 may supply D (5 bases each). Trimming removed 2 bases at V and 2 bases at J, with 10 bases between. The CDR3 has 14 amino acids. Germline CDR1 reads MNHEY; CDR2 reads SVGAGI. The CDR3 region has the DNA TGTGCCAGCAGTTACGTGCCGGGACCCTACGAGCAGTACTTC. It encodes CASSYVPGPYEQYF.

The rearrangement uses TRBV19 and TRBJ1-1; D perhaps matches TRBD1 (6 bases). CDR3 length: 14 residues. Trimming stripped 9 bases from V and 1 base from J, with 15 bases between. Per the germline V gene, CDR1 is LNHDA and CDR2 is SQIVND (reference sequence). The CDR3 here is CASPSRGPNTEAFF. CDR3 nucleotides: TGTGCCAGCCCTTCCCGGGGGCCGAACACTGAAGCTTTCTTT.

V is TRBV19 and J is TRBJ2-7; maybe TRBD1 (5 bases). Germline V gene lookup returns CDR1 LNHDA and CDR2 SQIVND (reference sequence). Trimming took off 2 bases at V and 6 bases at J, with 14 bases between the two ends. The CDR3 is made up of 14 amino acids. The CDR3 DNA follows: TGTGCCAGTAGTATAACTGGAACAGGCGGCGAGCAGTACTTC. Translating gives CASSITGTGGEQYF.

This clone was detected only once. V gene TRBV9 combines with J gene TRBJ2-3; possible D gene TRBD2, 5 bases. Trimming left V 0 bases short and J 3 bases short, with 11 bases between. The CDR3 contains 15 residues. CDR1 and CDR2 (germline): SGDLS, YYNGEE. The CDR3 nucleotides are TGTGCCAGCAGCGTAGAGGGTAGCGAGACAGATACGCAGTATTTT. Translating gives CASSVEGSETDTQYF.

This chain connects TRBV27 to TRBJ2-7, with TRBD1 matching over 11 bases. Per germline, CDR1 MNHEY and CDR2 SMNVEV (reference sequence). Germline trimming cut 5 bases from V and 3 bases from J; bases unmatched to any gene: 6. CDR3 length: 15 residues. The CDR3 DNA reads TGTGCCAGCAGTAACCGGGACAGGGGGTACTACGAGCAGTACTTC. Protein: CASSNRDRGYYEQYF.

The V call is TRBV7-9, the J call TRBJ1-1; D is unclear. This CDR3 region has 11 residues. Trimming took off 3 bases at V and 6 bases at J, with 5 bases between the two ends. Germline V gene lookup returns CDR1 SEHNR and CDR2 FQNEAQ (reference sequence). The CDR3 DNA reads as TGTGCCAGCAGCTTCGGCCCTGAAGCTTTCTTT. It specifies CASSFGPEAFF.

This clone was counted a single time. The V call is TRBV2, the J call TRBJ2-2; TRBD1 agrees at 10 bases. The CDR3 consists of 18 residues. V lost 1 base to trimming and J lost 6 bases; unmatched junction nucleotides: 11. Per the germline V gene, CDR1 is SNHLY and CDR2 is FYNNEI. CDR3 coding DNA: TGTGCCAGCAGTGAAGATCGGTCGGGACAGGGGTCTCCCGGGGAGCTGTTTTTT. Its translation is CASSEDRSGQGSPGELFF.

The V and J genes are TRBV5-6 and TRBJ1-1; 7 positions agree with TRBD1. With 4 bases clipped from V and 3 bases from J, the junction kept 0 bases outside the gene matches. The CDR3 runs 12 residues. CDR1 SGHDT and CDR2 YYEEEE come from the germline V gene. CDR3 coding DNA: TGTGCCAGCAGCACAGGGGACACTGAAGCTTTCTTT. It encodes CASSTGDTEAFF.

The chain has TRBV5-4 and TRBJ2-7, with D perhaps TRBD1 (6 bases). Germline V gives CDR1 SGHNT, CDR2 YYREEE (reference sequence). The V gene lost 2 bases and the J gene lost 3 bases, with 18 bases spanning the gap. The CDR3 contains 16 residues. CDR3 sequence reads: CASSFTNGQFGYEQYF. In DNA form, the CDR3 reads TGTGCCAGCAGCTTTACGAACGGACAGTTCGGCTACGAGCAGTACTTC.

The chain employs TRBV27 and TRBJ1-5; D may be TRBD1 (6 bases). The CDR3 is made up of 14 amino acids. V dropped 1 base and J dropped 7 bases, with 11 bases sitting between them. Germline V gene data show CDR1 as MNHEY and CDR2 as SMNVEV (reference sequence). In DNA form, the CDR3 reads TGTGCCAGCAGTTTATTCGGGGGGCAACAGCCCCAGCATTTT. Translating it yields CASSLFGGQQPQHF.

The CDR3 spells CASSPPTAAPETQYF. CDR3 sequence (DNA): TGTGCCAGCAGTCCCCCGACGGCCGCACCAGAGACCCAGTACTTC. The chain links TRBV28 to TRBJ2-5; D is ambiguous. The CDR3 totals 15 residues. In germline, CDR1 is MDHEN, CDR2 SYDVKM. With 5 bases removed from V and 4 bases from J, the gap between germline ends came to 17 bases.

The chain has TRBV19 and TRBJ1-1; D remains unclear. CDR1 is LNHDA, CDR2 SQIVND, per germline (reference sequence). The CDR3 is 14 amino acids. V was cut by 5 bases and J by 0 bases, with 10 bases left in between. Here the CDR3 reads CASSPPALNTEAFF. The CDR3 region has the DNA TGTGCCAGTAGTCCCCCCGCCTTGAACACTGAAGCTTTCTTT.

V usage is TRBV10-2 and J usage is TRBJ1-5; D is ambiguous. The CDR3 totals 13 residues. The germline V and J ends were trimmed by 4 bases and 9 bases, with 13 bases remaining between them. Germline V gene lookup returns CDR1 WSHSY and CDR2 SAAADI. The CDR3 nucleotides read TGCGCCAGCAGTGCTGCCCCTATTGGGCCCCAGCATTTT. This sequence encodes CASSAAPIGPQHF.